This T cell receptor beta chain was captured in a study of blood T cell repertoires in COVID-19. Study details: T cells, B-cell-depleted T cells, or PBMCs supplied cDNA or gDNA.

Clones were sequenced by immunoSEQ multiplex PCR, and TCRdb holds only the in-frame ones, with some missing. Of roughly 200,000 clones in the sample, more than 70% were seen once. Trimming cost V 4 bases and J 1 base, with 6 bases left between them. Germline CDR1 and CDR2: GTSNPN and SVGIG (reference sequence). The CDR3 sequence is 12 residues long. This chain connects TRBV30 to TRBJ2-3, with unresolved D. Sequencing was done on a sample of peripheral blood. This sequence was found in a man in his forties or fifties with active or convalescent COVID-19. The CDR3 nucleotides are TGTGCCTGGATGTCCGGCACAGATACGCAGTATTTT. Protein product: CAWMSGTDTQYF.